A selection of T cell receptor beta chains follows, all from one sample in a study of shared clonotypes between healthy human individuals. Some clones are missing from TCRdb's copy, which holds only in-frame ones; the method was immunoSEQ multiplex PCR. Altogether about 660,000 clones are present, roughly 70% being singletons, with the ten largest covering about 1.7%. Sequencing used memory CD4+ T cells sorted from blood. These receptors all come from a woman aged 30 to 39 in good health. Both conserved end residues are part of each CDR3. A D gene is named only where the DNA matches it firmly. Clone size is shown for a subset of rows, as once, few, many or a class of expanded clone.

>TRBV19|9|TRBJ2-5|NA|many
CARRETQYF
TGTGCCAGGAGGGAGACCCAGTACTTC
>TRBV19|14|TRBJ1-1|NA|NA
CASSPPARSTEAFF
TGTGCCAGTAGTCCGCCAGCAAGGAGCACTGAAGCTTTCTTT
>TRBV18|14|TRBJ2-7|NA|NA
CASSQGSGVFEQYF
TGTGCCAGCTCACAAGGTAGCGGTGTTTTCGAGCAGTACTTC
>TRBV5-1|14|TRBJ2-1|TRBD2|NA
CASSVAGEYNEQFF
TGCGCCAGCAGCGTAGCGGGAGAGTACAATGAGCAGTTCTTC
>TRBV7-3|17|TRBJ2-7|TRBD2|NA
CASSLTGLAGGRAEQYF
TGTGCCAGCAGCTTAACGGGACTAGCGGGAGGGAGGGCCGAGCAGTACTTC
>TRBV28|15|TRBJ1-5|NA|NA
CASSKQGPSNQPQHF
TGTGCCAGCAGTAAACAGGGCCCTAGCAATCAGCCCCAGCATTTT
>TRBV9|14|TRBJ2-7|NA|NA
CASSVGGTAYEQYF
TGTGCCAGCAGCGTAGGTGGGACCGCCTACGAGCAGTACTTC
>TRBV27|13|TRBJ1-2|NA|NA
CASSFKAGDGYTF
TGTGCCAGCAGTTTTAAGGCAGGGGATGGCTACACCTTC
>TRBV28|14|TRBJ2-1|NA|few
CASSQAAGYNEQFF
TGTGCCAGCAGTCAAGCCGCGGGGTACAATGAGCAGTTCTTC
>TRBV7-9|17|TRBJ1-1|NA|few
CASSTLHTGGMNTEAFF
TGTGCCAGCAGCACATTGCATACGGGGGGTATGAACACTGAAGCTTTCTTT
>TRBV19|14|TRBJ2-3|NA|once
CASSIGRRTDTQYF
TGTGCCAGTAGTATCGGCAGACGCACAGATACGCAGTATTTT
>TRBV5-1|15|TRBJ1-1|TRBD1|NA
CASSFMTGRSVEAFF
TGCGCCAGCAGCTTTATGACAGGGAGAAGTGTTGAAGCTTTCTTT
>TRBV6-1|15|TRBJ1-4|NA|NA
CASSELVATNEKLFF
TGTGCCAGCAGCGAGCTCGTAGCAACTAATGAAAAACTGTTTTTT
>TRBV27|15|TRBJ1-2|NA|few
CASRLRGTENYGYTF
TGTGCCAGCAGATTACGAGGGACGGAGAACTATGGCTACACCTTC